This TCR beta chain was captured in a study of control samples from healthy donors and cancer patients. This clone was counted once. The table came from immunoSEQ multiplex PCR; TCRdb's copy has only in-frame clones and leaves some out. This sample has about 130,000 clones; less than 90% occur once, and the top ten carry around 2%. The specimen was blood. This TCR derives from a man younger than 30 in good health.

CDR3 in amino acids: CASSVASGLRTGELFF. In DNA form, the CDR3 reads TGTGCCAGCAGCGTAGCATCAGGGTTGCGAACCGGGGAGCTGTTTTTT. This chain uses TRBV9 with TRBJ2-2; tentatively, D is TRBD1 (5 bases). Germline V CDR1 and CDR2: SGDLS, YYNGEE. V lost 0 bases, J lost 5 bases, and 14 bases lay in between. The CDR3 is 16 residues long.